The 14 T cell receptor beta chains listed next were all sequenced from one sample in a study of radiation and T cells in renal cell carcinoma (dated by TCRdb to 2020 to 2022). The library was built by means of the immunoSEQ multiplex PCR assay. This immuneACCESS table, as held by TCRdb, lists in-frame sequences with V and J called but not all clones. Of the missing ones, under half trace to an unresolved V gene in checked studies; the others have no known cause. For this sample the table gives about 65,000 clones, of which around 77% were detected only once. The ten most abundant clones make up roughly 7.4% of the sample. In the paper's terms, the time point label means: blood 2 weeks post-SBRT. Taken with the paper, the label for treatment or condition translates to: 15 Gy SBRT to primary tumor, nephrectomy 4 weeks later. This specimen consisted of blood, obtained from a patient whose treatment included radiotherapy and nephrectomy. These receptors came from a man aged 55 to 70 with renal cell carcinoma.

This chain connects TRBV27 to TRBJ2-1; no definite D call. The CDR3 runs to 15 residues. The germline V gene has CDR1 MNHEY and CDR2 SMNVEV (reference sequence). The V end was cut by 1 base, the J end by 0 bases, with 7 bases between. The CDR3 loop is CASSLFQDSYNEQFF. The DNA for the CDR3 is TGTGCCAGCAGTTTATTCCAGGACTCCTACAATGAGCAGTTCTTC.

The CDR3 bases are TGTGCCAGTAGTAGTACAGGGAGTGGGCAGCCCCAGCATTTT. Protein sequence: CASSSTGSGQPQHF. This chain connects TRBV19 to TRBJ1-5; D perhaps matches TRBD1 (6 bases). V was cut by 4 bases and J by 7 bases, with 14 bases left in between. In germline, CDR1 is LNHDA, CDR2 SQIVND (reference sequence). The CDR3 has 14 residues.

The chain employs TRBV7-2 and TRBJ1-2, with D unresolved. The CDR3 loop spans 15 amino acids. The germline CDR1 and CDR2 sequences are SGHTA and FQGNSA. The germline V and J ends were trimmed by 0 bases and 5 bases, with 13 bases remaining between them. The CDR3 DNA sequence: TGTGCCAGCAGCTTAGCTTGGGTCGAAGCGTATGGCTACACCTTC. Translation gives CASSLAWVEAYGYTF.

This sequence joins TRBV7-9 and TRBJ2-2; the match to TRBD2 covers 10 bases. The germline CDR1 and CDR2 sequences are SEHNR and FQNEAQ (reference sequence). V lost 5 bases, J lost 3 bases, and 3 bases stayed unmatched. The CDR3 extends over 15 amino acids. CDR3 amino acids: CASSLSGRYTGELFF. CDR3 nucleotides: TGTGCCAGCAGCCTTAGCGGGAGGTACACCGGGGAGCTGTTTTTT.

This clone was observed a single time. V and J are TRBV6-4 and TRBJ2-2; no reliable D call. V was shortened by 5 bases and J by 1 base, with 8 bases between the two germline ends. Per the germline V gene, CDR1 is MRHNA and CDR2 is SNTAGT. The CDR3 runs to 14 residues. The CDR3 here is CASSPLWNTGELFF. DNA of the CDR3: TGTGCCAGCAGTCCTCTATGGAACACCGGGGAGCTGTTTTTT.

This clone was found many times. V and J are TRBV30 and TRBJ1-5; 9 bases map to TRBD1. Germline assignment: CDR1 GTSNPN and CDR2 SVGIG (reference sequence). V was clipped by 0 bases and J by 6 bases; unmatched bases: 6. CDR3 length equals 15 residues. Here the CDR3 reads CAWSVGGQGFQPQHF. CDR3 DNA sequence: TGTGCCTGGAGTGTAGGGGGACAGGGATTTCAGCCCCAGCATTTT.

This chain uses TRBV11-3 with TRBJ2-2, with D possibly being TRBD2 (6 bases). Germline V lookup: CDR1 SGHNT, CDR2 YENEEA. CDR3 length: 13 amino acids. V lost 5 bases to trimming and J lost 7 bases, with 11 bases between them. CDR3 loop: CASSLASGGELFF. DNA of the CDR3: TGTGCCAGCAGCCTAGCGTCGGGCGGGGAGCTGTTTTTT. The full variable domain, with the rest looked up from reference TRBV11-3 and TRBJ2-2, is EAGVVQSPRYKIIEKKQPVAFWCNPISGHNTLYWYLQNLGQGPELLIRYENEEAVDDSQLPKDRFSAERLKGVDSTLKIQPAELGDSAVYLCASSLASGGELFFGEGSRLTVL.

A single count supports this clone. V gene TRBV18 combines with J gene TRBJ1-5; TRBD1 matches at 8 bases. Unmatched junction bases numbered 6, after V lost 2 bases and J lost 3 bases. The CDR3 runs 16 residues. From germline, CDR1 is KGHSH and CDR2 LQKENI. CDR3: CASSPTLGQDNQPQHF. CDR3 nucleotide sequence: TGTGCCAGCTCACCAACCTTGGGACAGGACAATCAGCCCCAGCATTTT.

The CDR3 here is CASSPRSAYEQYF. As DNA, the CDR3 is TGTGCCAGTAGTCCCAGGAGTGCCTACGAGCAGTACTTC. The rearrangement joins TRBV19 to TRBJ2-7; D is unresolved. This CDR3 contains 13 residues. Trimming took 5 bases from V and 2 from J, leaving 10 bases between them. The V gene's germline CDR1 is LNHDA and CDR2 SQIVND (reference sequence).

CDR3 loop: CAWSGGDSTSYEQYF. The CDR3 nucleotides are TGTGCCTGGAGTGGAGGGGACAGCACTTCATACGAGCAGTACTTC. The rearrangement links TRBV30 to TRBJ2-7; 7 bases line up with TRBD1. This CDR3 is built from 15 residues. Germline V gene lookup returns CDR1 GTSNPN and CDR2 SVGIG (reference sequence). Trimming cost V 1 base and J 4 bases; bases outside gene matches: 10.

The chain uses TRBV5-6 and TRBJ1-6; D uncertain. The germline V gene encodes CDR1 SGHDT and CDR2 YYEEEE. The CDR3 is 15 amino acids. The V end was cut by 1 base, the J end by 7 bases, with 12 bases between. The CDR3 DNA reads as TGTGCCAGCAGCTTGAATAAGGCTTGGAATTCACCCCTCCACTTT. Amino acid sequence: CASSLNKAWNSPLHF.

The chain links TRBV29-1 to TRBJ2-3; 12 bases are shared with TRBD2. Germline V CDR1 and CDR2: SQVTM, ANQGSEA. V shed 4 bases, J shed 6 bases, and the junction held 5 bases outside the gene matches. The CDR3 sequence is 14 residues long. CDR3 region: CSVATSGRTDTQYF. The DNA for the CDR3 is TGCAGCGTTGCGACTAGCGGGAGAACGGATACGCAGTATTTT.

This chain links TRBV27 with TRBJ2-7; TRBD1 agrees at 7 bases. This CDR3 contains 15 residues. Germline CDR1 and CDR2: MNHEY and SMNVEV (reference sequence). The ends lost 4 bases at V and 0 bases at J; junction bases unmatched: 6. The CDR3 nucleotides are TGTGCCAGCAGTTCGACAGGGTCCCTCTCCTACGAGCAGTACTTC. Protein sequence: CASSSTGSLSYEQYF.

The gene calls are TRBV5-5 and TRBJ1-2; a weak D match, TRBD1 (5 bases). CDR3 length: 15 amino acids. The V end was cut by 1 base, the J end by 4 bases, with 14 bases between. In germline, CDR1 is SGHKS, CDR2 YYEKEE (reference sequence). CDR3 DNA sequence: TGTGCCAGCAGCTTGAATCAGGCGGGGACCTATGGCTACACCTTC. It encodes CASSLNQAGTYGYTF.